The T cell receptor beta chain under discussion was sequenced for a study of T cells in Graves' hyperthyroidism and ophthalmopathy. The CDR3 regions of TCR beta were amplified from RNA transcripts. A first-round RT-PCR of the TCR CDR3 used the HTBI primer set. MiXCR, run by TCRdb on the multiplex PCR reads, gives a single entry per CDR3 protein. In the table there are 400,000 to 550,000 distinct CDR3 sequences, 24% of which are singletons. The study excluded patients with uncontrolled infection, other autoimmune disease, pregnancy or lactation. PBMCs came from 10 ml fresh peripheral blood. The V gene's germline CDR1 is SGHVS and CDR2 FQNEAQ. V lost 5 bases, J lost 0 bases, and 10 bases lay in between. This CDR3 comprises 14 residues.

The origin of this receptor is a woman under 40 with Graves' ophthalmopathy. The V gene is TRBV7-8, the J gene TRBJ1-1; weak D call: TRBD1 (5 bases). Sequencing was done on a sample of blood. CDR3 amino acids: CASSRGVMNTEAFF. The CDR3 DNA is TGTGCCAGCAGCCGAGGGGTCATGAACACTGAAGCTTTCTTT. The variable domain in full, completed from reference TRBV7-8 and TRBJ1-1, reads GAGVSQSPRYKVAKRGQDVALRCDPISGHVSLFWYQQALGQGPEFLTYFQNEAQLDKSGLPSDRFFAERPEGSVSTLKIQRTQQEDSAVYLCASSRGVMNTEAFFGQGTRLTVV.